These 15 T cell receptor beta chains share one sample of origin, sequenced in a study of blood T cell repertoires in COVID-19 (TCRdb year 2020). The library was made by the immunoSEQ multiplex PCR assay. This immuneACCESS table, as held by TCRdb, lists in-frame sequences with V and J called but not all clones. Of the missing ones, under half trace to an unresolved V gene in checked studies; the others have no known cause. The sample records around 260,000 clones, 70% to 90% of which are singletons. The ten largest account for around 2.5% of the sample. Sequencing input: peripheral blood. The receptors shown here come from a woman aged 45-65 years with acute or convalescent COVID-19.

The rearrangement links TRBV24-1 to TRBJ2-1; TRBD2 is a possible D gene (6 bases). CDR3 length: 16 amino acids. V was cut by 5 bases and J by 0 bases, with 13 bases left in between. In germline, CDR1 is KGHDR, CDR2 SFDVKD. CDR3 bases: TGTGCCACCAGTGCCGCGGGACTTCCCTCCTACAATGAGCAGTTCTTC. It is translated as CATSAAGLPSYNEQFF.

This clone was found once. The chain combines TRBV28 with TRBJ2-1, with 8 bases identical to TRBD1. Germline assignment: CDR1 MDHEN and CDR2 SYDVKM. The J segment lost 7 bases and the V segment lost 3 bases, leaving 5 bases of the junction unmatched. The CDR3 contains 14 residues. The DNA for the CDR3 is TGTGCCAGCAGTTTTTTACAGGGGGGAAATGAGCAGTTCTTC. It is translated as CASSFLQGGNEQFF. Filled out from reference TRBV28 and TRBJ2-1, the complete variable domain reads DVKVTQSSRYLVKRTGEKVFLECVQDMDHENMFWYRQDPGLGLRLIYFSYDVKMKEKGDIPEGYSVSREKKERFSLILESASTNQTSMYLCASSFLQGGNEQFFGPGTRLTVL.

J is TRBJ2-5 and V is TRBV4-1; 9 positions agree with TRBD2. J gave up 1 base and V 0 bases, and 6 bases lay outside the gene matches. There are 17 residues in the CDR3. CDR1 and CDR2 from the germline V gene are MGHRA and YSYEKL. The CDR3 nucleotides are TGCGCCAGCAGCCAAGAATTGACTAGCGGTCGCCAAGAGACCCAGTACTTC. It is translated as CASSQELTSGRQETQYF.

The V and J genes are TRBV14 and TRBJ2-5; D gene unclear. The CDR3 has 15 amino acids. The V gene's germline CDR1 is SGHDN and CDR2 FVKESK. Trimming stripped 4 bases from V and 3 bases from J, with 15 bases between. The CDR3 protein is CASSPFPDREETQYF. DNA of the CDR3: TGTGCCAGCAGCCCCTTCCCCGATCGCGAAGAGACCCAGTACTTC.

The rearrangement links TRBV4-2 to TRBJ2-7, with 10 bases matching TRBD2. This CDR3 region has 16 residues. Germline CDR1 is LGHNA and CDR2 is YNFKEQ. Trimming at V came to 3 bases and at J to 5 bases, leaving 10 bases not matched to a gene. The CDR3 coding sequence is TGTGCCAGCAGCCAGTCCTTAGCGGGAGGTAGTGACGAGCAGTACTTC. It encodes CASSQSLAGGSDEQYF.

DNA for the CDR3: TGTGCCAGCAGCCGGGGATCGGGGATATCAACTAATGAAAAACTGTTTTTT. This encodes CASSRGSGISTNEKLFF. V gene TRBV7-2 combines with J gene TRBJ1-4; no clear D gene. Germline V lookup: CDR1 SGHTA, CDR2 FQGNSA. V shed 5 bases and J shed 0 bases, with 16 bases lying between them. The CDR3 sequence is 17 residues long.

This clone was observed a handful of times. The chain links TRBV10-3 to TRBJ2-7; 7 nucleotides line up with TRBD2. The CDR3 totals 13 residues. J lost 1 base, V lost 8 bases, and 5 bases had no gene match. Looked up from germline, CDR1 is ENHRY and CDR2 is SYGVKD. For the CDR3, the DNA is TGTGCCATCCGAGGGGAGGGATCCTACGAGCAGTACTTC. Its protein is CAIRGEGSYEQYF.

The V gene is TRBV30, the J gene TRBJ1-3; the D is unclear. This CDR3 spans 16 amino acids. The V gene lost 0 bases and the J gene lost 0 bases, with 12 bases spanning the gap. Germline lookup yields CDR1 GTSNPN and CDR2 SVGIG (reference sequence). CDR3 sequence reads: CAWSVRETLSGNTIYF. For the CDR3, the DNA is TGTGCCTGGAGTGTGCGGGAAACTCTCTCTGGAAACACCATATATTTT.

The CDR3 DNA sequence: TGTGCCGGATCCCGGGACAGAATTAATCAGCCCCAGCATTTT. This translates into CAGSRDRINQPQHF. The rearrangement uses TRBV28 and TRBJ1-5; TRBD1 matches at 7 bases. Germline values: CDR1 MDHEN, CDR2 SYDVKM. CDR3 length: 14 amino acids. V lost 11 bases and J lost 4; bases outside the gene matches: 11.

The chain employs TRBV28 and TRBJ1-1; D not certain. The germline V gene encodes CDR1 MDHEN and CDR2 SYDVKM. The CDR3 covers 13 residues. V was pared by 6 bases and J by 8 bases, with 16 bases between. The CDR3 DNA is TGTGCCAGCAGGCCTCCTCAGAATTACGAAGCTTTCTTT. This codes for CASRPPQNYEAFF.

V is TRBV18 and J is TRBJ2-6, with 8 bases that match TRBD1. V shed 1 base and J 6 bases; nucleotides not matched to a gene: 8. This CDR3 has 17 residues. The germline gives CDR1 KGHSH, CDR2 LQKENI. CDR3 protein: CASSPRPRGLEANVLTF. CDR3 sequence (DNA): TGTGCCAGCTCACCACGGCCCAGGGGGCTTGAGGCCAACGTCCTGACTTTC. The entire variable domain, with the rest obtained from reference TRBV18 and TRBJ2-6, is as follows: NAGVMQNPRHLVRRRGQEARLRCSPMKGHSHVYWYRQLPEEGLKFMVYLQKENIIDESGMPKERFSAEFPKEGPSILRIQQVVRGDSAAYFCASSPRPRGLEANVLTFGAGSRLTVL.

The chain couples TRBV27 to TRBJ2-7; D might be TRBD2 (5 bases). The V end was cut by 6 bases, the J end by 9 bases, with 27 bases between. Germline values: CDR1 MNHEY, CDR2 SMNVEV (reference sequence). This CDR3 comprises 16 residues. CDR3 DNA: TGTGCCAGCAGCCTCGCTTGGAGGAGAGTGGGGTCGCGGCAGTACTTC. Translating it yields CASSLAWRRVGSRQYF.

CDR3: CASSLVALFMNTEAFF. The CDR3 nucleotides read TGTGCCAGCAGCTTAGTGGCCTTGTTCATGAACACTGAAGCTTTCTTT. V gene TRBV7-9 combines with J gene TRBJ1-1; no firm D call. From germline, CDR1 is SEHNR and CDR2 FQNEAQ (reference sequence). Trimming removed 1 base from V and 0 bases from J, with 12 bases in between. There are 16 residues in the CDR3.

This clone was seen at least ten times. This chain links TRBV19 with TRBJ1-1, with 9 bases fitting TRBD1. V lost 5 bases, J lost 6 bases, and 4 bases stayed unmatched. The CDR3 sequence is 13 residues long. Germline CDR1 reads LNHDA; CDR2 reads SQIVND (reference sequence). The CDR3 reads CASSLQGAAEAFF. The CDR3 DNA follows: TGTGCCAGTAGTTTACAGGGGGCGGCTGAAGCTTTCTTT.

This chain links TRBV18 with TRBJ2-1, with 9 bases identical to TRBD2. V was clipped by 3 bases and J by 6 bases; unmatched bases: 9. Per the germline V gene, CDR1 is KGHSH and CDR2 is LQKENI. This CDR3 comprises 16 residues. The CDR3 here is CASSPSSGSFGNEQFF. CDR3 sequence (DNA): TGTGCCAGCTCACCTAGTAGCGGGAGTTTTGGCAATGAGCAGTTCTTC.